The entry below describes one T cell receptor beta chain. The target antigen is unknown. These data belong to a study of T cells in Graves' hyperthyroidism and ophthalmopathy. Points from the study as a whole: The model made its ophthalmopathy prediction, and onset followed a median about 6 months later.

Trimming removed 4 bases at V and 8 bases at J, with 12 bases between. Germline CDR1 is SGHAT and CDR2 is FQNNGV. The CDR3 sequence is 14 residues long. Fresh peripheral blood, 8 to 10 ml of it, supplied the PBMCs. RNA transcripts yielded amplified TCR beta CDR3 regions. The primer set for the first-round RT-PCR of the TCR CDR3 was HTBI. Each CDR3 protein gets one entry after TCRdb re-called the multiplex PCR reads with MiXCR. Of fewer than 500,000 distinct CDR3 sequences listed, about 14% are singletons. This receptor was obtained from a man aged 25-40 years with Graves' hyperthyroidism that later progressed to Graves' ophthalmopathy. The chain employs TRBV11-2 and TRBJ1-6, with a possible D match to TRBD1 (6 bases). What was sequenced was blood. The CDR3 loop is CASSSQGADSPLHF. Here the CDR3 DNA reads TGTGCCAGCAGCTCACAGGGTGCGGATTCACCCCTCCACTTT.